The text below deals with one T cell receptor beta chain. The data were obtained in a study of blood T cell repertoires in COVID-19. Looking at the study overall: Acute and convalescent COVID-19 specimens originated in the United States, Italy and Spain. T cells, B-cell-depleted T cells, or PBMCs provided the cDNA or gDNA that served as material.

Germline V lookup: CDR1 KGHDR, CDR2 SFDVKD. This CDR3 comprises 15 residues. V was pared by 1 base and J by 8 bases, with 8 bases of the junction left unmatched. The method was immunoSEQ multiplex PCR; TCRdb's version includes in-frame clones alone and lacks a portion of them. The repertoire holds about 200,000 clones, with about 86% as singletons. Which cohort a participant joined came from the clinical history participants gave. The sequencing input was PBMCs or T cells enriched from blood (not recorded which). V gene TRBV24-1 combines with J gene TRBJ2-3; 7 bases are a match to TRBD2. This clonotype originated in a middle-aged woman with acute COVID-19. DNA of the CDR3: TGTGCCACCAGTGATTTCGGAGTCGTAGCGGGTACGCAGTATTTT. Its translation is CATSDFGVVAGTQYF.